This TCR beta chain is drawn from a study of blood T cells in healthy people across ages. Healthy Caucasian individuals from Russia aged about 6 to 100 were enrolled as donors. A second roughly 6 to 11 cycle PCR used barcoded and J-beta primers. All samples gave at least 2.5 million CDR3-containing paired-end reads. MiXCR, applied by TCRdb to the 5' RACE reads, yields one record per CDR3 protein. The data hold approximately 880,000 distinct CDR3 sequences, with around 48% observed a single time. The germline V and J ends were trimmed by 1 base and 4 bases, with 17 bases remaining between them. The germline V gene encodes CDR1 SGHTA and CDR2 FQGNSA. This CDR3 is 16 amino acids long.

The sequence was obtained from a man aged 25-45 years in good health. The sequencing sample was made of blood. The rearrangement uses TRBV7-2 and TRBJ2-7; D possibly matches TRBD1 or TRBD2 (6 bases each). The CDR3 protein is CASSLEAGDSPYEQYF. The CDR3 nucleotides are TGTGCCAGCAGCTTAGAGGCAGGGGACTCTCCTTACGAGCAGTACTTC. The full variable domain, in which reference TRBV7-2 and TRBJ2-7 provide the parts outside the CDR3, is GAGVSQSPSNKVTEKGKDVELRCDPISGHTALYWYRQSLGQGLEFLIYFQGNSAPDKSGLPSDRFSAERTGGSVSTLTIQRTQQEDSAVYLCASSLEAGDSPYEQYFGPGTRLTVT.